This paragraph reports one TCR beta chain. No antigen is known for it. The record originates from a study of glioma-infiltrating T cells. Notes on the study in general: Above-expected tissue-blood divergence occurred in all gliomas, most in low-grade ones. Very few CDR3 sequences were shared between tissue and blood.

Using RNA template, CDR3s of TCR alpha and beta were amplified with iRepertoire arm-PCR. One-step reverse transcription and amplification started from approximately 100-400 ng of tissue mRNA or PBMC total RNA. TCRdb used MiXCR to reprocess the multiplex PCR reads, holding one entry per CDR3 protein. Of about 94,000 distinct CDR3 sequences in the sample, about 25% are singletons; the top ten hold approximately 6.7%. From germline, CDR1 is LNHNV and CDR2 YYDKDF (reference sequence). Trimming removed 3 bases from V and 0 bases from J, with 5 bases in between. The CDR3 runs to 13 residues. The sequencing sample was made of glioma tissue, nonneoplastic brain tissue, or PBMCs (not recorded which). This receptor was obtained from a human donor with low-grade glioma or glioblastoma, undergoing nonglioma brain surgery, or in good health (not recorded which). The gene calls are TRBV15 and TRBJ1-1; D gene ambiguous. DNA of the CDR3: TGTGCCACCAGCAGCTACATGAACACTGAAGCTTTCTTT. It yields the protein CATSSYMNTEAFF.